The rows below give T cell receptor beta chains drawn from one sample of a study of control samples from healthy donors and cancer patients. Profiled with immunoSEQ multiplex PCR; TCRdb holds only in-frame clones, not every one. The sample lists roughly 450,000 clones, 90% occurring once. Sequencing was performed on PBMCs. The receptors here all came from a man in his forties or fifties with head and neck cancer. CDR3s include the opening cysteine and the closing phenylalanine or tryptophan. D genes are given only for firm matches. Size is omitted from some rows. Given values are once, few, many or a class for expanded clones.

.,.,TRBV28,TRBJ2-6,CASSFWAGANVLTF,TGTGCCAGCAGTTTTTGGGCTGGGGCCAACGTCCTGACTTTC
TRBD1,few,TRBV7-9,TRBJ1-1,CASSLLTGESEAFF,TGTGCCAGCAGCCTGCTAACAGGGGAATCTGAAGCTTTCTTT
.,.,TRBV11-2,TRBJ2-7,CASSHNYEQYF,TGTGCCAGCAGCCATAATTACGAGCAGTACTTC
TRBD1,few,TRBV27,TRBJ1-1,CASSSDRVLRNTEAFF,TGTGCCAGCAGTTCCGACAGGGTATTGAGGAACACTGAAGCTTTCTTT
.,.,TRBV13,TRBJ2-5,CASSLIGYTPGARRETQYF,TGTGCCAGCAGCTTAATTGGTTACACCCCGGGCGCCAGGAGAGAGACCCAGTACTTC
TRBD2,.,TRBV19,TRBJ2-1,CASSIGVGSGFEQFF,TGTGCCAGTAGTATAGGTGTAGGTAGCGGGTTTGAGCAGTTCTTC
.,few,TRBV2,TRBJ1-2,CASSARVTGDGYTF,TGTGCCAGCAGTGCGAGGGTGACAGGAGATGGCTACACCTTC
.,.,TRBV28,TRBJ1-5,CASSFLYQPQHF,TGTGCCAGCAGTTTCCTCTATCAGCCCCAGCATTTT
.,.,TRBV19,TRBJ1-2,CASSISGQSYGYTF,TGTGCCAGTAGTATCAGTGGGCAGAGCTATGGCTACACCTTC
TRBD1,.,TRBV28,TRBJ1-5,CASSFTRQGLNQPQHF,TGTGCCAGCAGTTTTACTAGACAGGGGCTAAATCAGCCCCAGCATTTT
.,.,TRBV7-9,TRBJ2-4,CASSPVQGLAKNIQYF,TGTGCCAGCAGCCCCGTACAGGGTTTAGCCAAAAACATTCAGTACTTC
TRBD1,.,TRBV27,TRBJ1-1,CAGSKQGALTEAFF,TGTGCCGGCAGCAAACAGGGGGCGCTCACTGAAGCTTTCTTT
.,few,TRBV5-1,TRBJ1-2,CASSLSTNYGYTF,TGCGCCAGCAGCTTGTCGACTAACTATGGCTACACCTTC
TRBD2,.,TRBV27,TRBJ2-3,CASSPWGGGSTDTQYF,TGTGCCAGCAGTCCCTGGGGGGGAGGGAGCACAGATACGCAGTATTTT
TRBD2,.,TRBV6-1,TRBJ2-7,CASSVTSGGARFSYEQYF,TGTGCCAGCAGTGTCACTAGCGGGGGGGCGAGATTCTCCTACGAGCAGTACTTC
TRBD2,.,TRBV6-5,TRBJ2-7,CASSYSSSGPYEQYF,TGTGCCAGCAGTTATTCCTCTAGCGGCCCCTACGAGCAGTACTTC
.,.,TRBV6-5,TRBJ1-1,CASKMNTEAFF,TGTGCCAGTAAGATGAACACTGAAGCTTTCTTT
.,.,TRBV29-1,TRBJ1-1,CSVHRTINTEAFF,TGCAGCGTTCACCGGACCATAAACACTGAAGCTTTCTTT
.,.,TRBV5-6,TRBJ2-4,CASSWLRSPKNIQYF,TGTGCCAGCAGCTGGCTAAGGTCTCCCAAAAACATTCAGTACTTC
.,.,TRBV24-1,TRBJ1-2,CATSVGVTYGYTF,TGTGCCACCAGTGTCGGGGTGACCTATGGCTACACCTTC
.,.,TRBV12-3/TRBV12-4,TRBJ2-1,CASREGQNNEQFF,TGTGCCAGCAGAGAGGGACAAAACAATGAGCAGTTCTTC
.,.,TRBV10-3,TRBJ2-1,CAITRSGDYSNEQFF,TGTGCCATCACCAGATCGGGGGATTATAGCAATGAGCAGTTCTTC
.,.,TRBV11-2,TRBJ2-5,CASSQIAPSQETQYF,TGTGCCAGCAGCCAAATAGCGCCTAGCCAAGAGACCCAGTACTTC
.,.,TRBV24-1,TRBJ2-5,CATSDPRTEAKTQYF,TGTGCCACCAGTGATCCCCGGACAGAGGCAAAGACCCAGTACTTC
.,.,TRBV27,TRBJ1-3,CASRVDGYSGNTIYF,TGTGCCAGCAGGGTCGACGGCTACTCTGGAAACACCATATATTTT
.,.,TRBV27,TRBJ2-7,CASSSWGDLENEQYF,TGTGCCAGCAGTTCATGGGGCGACCTTGAGAACGAGCAGTACTTC
.,.,TRBV5-1,TRBJ1-1,CASSQVGDTEAFF,TGCGCCAGCTCCCAGGTGGGGGACACTGAAGCTTTCTTT
TRBD2,.,TRBV9,TRBJ2-5,CASSVGLAGGTTNVETQYF,TGTGCCAGCAGCGTAGGACTAGCGGGGGGTACCACCAACGTAGAGACCCAGTACTTC
.,.,TRBV3-1/TRBV3-2,TRBJ2-7,CASSHVTREQYF,TGTGCCAGCAGCCACGTCACCCGAGAGCAGTACTTC
TRBD2,.,TRBV29-1,TRBJ2-1,CSVLVSSGGTNEQFF,TGCAGCGTTCTCGTATCCAGCGGGGGGACCAATGAGCAGTTCTTC
.,.,TRBV29-1,TRBJ1-2,CSVDARGGAFYGYTF,TGCAGCGTTGACGCTCGGGGCGGCGCTTTCTATGGCTACACCTTC
TRBD2,once,TRBV30,TRBJ2-2,CAWSLGLAGVHGELFF,TGTGCCTGGAGTCTCGGACTAGCGGGAGTGCACGGGGAGCTGTTTTTT
TRBD2,.,TRBV15,TRBJ2-7,CATSREMAGAGSYEQYF,TGTGCCACCAGCAGAGAGATGGCGGGAGCGGGCTCCTACGAGCAGTACTTC
.,.,TRBV5-5,TRBJ1-1,CASSSNRQRSEAFF,TGTGCCAGCAGCTCCAACAGACAGCGATCTGAAGCTTTCTTT
TRBD1,.,TRBV19,TRBJ2-7,CASSTSGTGTYEQYF,TGTGCCAGTAGTACATCCGGGACAGGTACCTACGAGCAGTACTTC
TRBD1,.,TRBV5-5,TRBJ1-3,CASSLGQGVAPGNTIYF,TGTGCCAGCAGCTTGGGACAGGGGGTCGCCCCTGGAAACACCATATATTTT
.,.,TRBV4-2,TRBJ1-2,CASSPSGASYGYTF,TGTGCCAGCAGCCCCTCGGGGGCCTCCTATGGCTACACCTTC
.,.,TRBV19,TRBJ2-3,CASSSQASTDTQYF,TGTGCCAGTAGTAGCCAAGCTAGCACAGATACGCAGTATTTT
.,.,TRBV5-8,TRBJ1-3,CASSDEDYRSRGNTIYF,TGTGCCAGCAGCGATGAGGACTACAGGTCCCGAGGAAACACCATATATTTT
.,.,TRBV5-6,TRBJ2-7,CASSFGQGNHEQYF,TGTGCCAGCAGCTTTGGGCAGGGTAACCACGAGCAGTACTTC
.,.,TRBV6-2/TRBV6-3,TRBJ1-4,CASSYGTPYPTNEKLFF,TGTGCCAGCAGTTACGGGACACCGTACCCAACTAATGAAAAACTGTTTTTT
TRBD1,.,TRBV29-1,TRBJ2-7,CSVNRGREQYF,TGCAGCGTTAACAGGGGGCGCGAGCAGTACTTC
TRBD2,.,TRBV7-9,TRBJ2-3,CASSLGRGGSTDTQYF,TGTGCCAGCAGCTTAGGGCGGGGGGGTAGCACAGATACGCAGTATTTT
.,.,TRBV14,TRBJ1-5,CASSRKGMTRNQPQHF,TGTGCCAGCAGTCGGAAGGGGATGACTCGCAATCAGCCCCAGCATTTT
TRBD2,.,TRBV25-1,TRBJ2-3,CASSGQSGGAWDTQYF,TGTGCCAGCAGCGGACAGAGCGGGGGGGCGTGGGATACGCAGTATTTT
TRBD1,.,TRBV3-1/TRBV3-2,TRBJ1-6,CASSRGQGLSPLHF,TGTGCCAGCAGCCGGGGACAGGGCTTGTCACCCCTCCACTTT
TRBD1,.,TRBV4-2,TRBJ1-3,CASSQARTGVRSGNTIYF,TGTGCCAGCAGCCAAGCTCGGACAGGCGTCCGCTCTGGAAACACCATATATTTT
.,.,TRBV7-2,TRBJ1-2,CASSFPTANYGYTF,TGTGCCAGCAGCTTCCCGACAGCGAATTATGGCTACACCTTC
.,.,TRBV6-1,TRBJ1-3,CASSDGYYSGNTIYF,TGTGCCAGCAGTGACGGCTACTACTCTGGAAACACCATATATTTT
TRBD2,.,TRBV3-1/TRBV3-2,TRBJ2-5,CASSQGGTKQETQYF,TGTGCCAGCAGCCAAGGTGGGACTAAGCAAGAGACCCAGTACTTC